The 32 T cell receptor beta chains reported below all come from one sample, sequenced in a study of T cells in Graves' hyperthyroidism and ophthalmopathy. Using RNA transcripts as the source, TCR beta CDR3 regions were amplified. An initial round of RT-PCR targeting the TCR CDR3 relied on the HTBI primer set. TCRdb itself ran the multiplex PCR reads through MiXCR, one entry per CDR3 protein. The sample has 550,000 to 800,000 distinct CDR3 sequences; about a sixth are singletons. The specimen sequenced was blood. These receptors were collected from a man younger than 30 with Graves' hyperthyroidism.

The chain couples TRBV19 to TRBJ2-1; 8 bases match TRBD1. Per the germline V gene, CDR1 is LNHDA and CDR2 is SQIVND (reference sequence). This CDR3 has 16 amino acids. Trimming at V came to 4 bases and at J to 7 bases, leaving 12 bases not matched to a gene. CDR3 sequence (DNA): TGTGCCAGTAGTAATATAGGACAGGGAGTTAGGAATGAGCAGTTCTTC. As protein: CASSNIGQGVRNEQFF.

V is TRBV5-4 and J is TRBJ2-7, with 14 bases matching TRBD2. The CDR3 runs 18 residues. In germline, CDR1 is SGHNT, CDR2 YYREEE (reference sequence). Trimming at V came to 1 base and at J to 4 bases, leaving 10 bases not matched to a gene. CDR3 in amino acids: CASSLKLTGLAGVYEQYF. As DNA, the CDR3 is TGTGCCAGCAGCTTGAAGCTCACGGGACTAGCGGGAGTATACGAGCAGTACTTC.

The chain combines TRBV19 with TRBJ1-1, with D perhaps TRBD1 (6 bases). Germline-derived CDR1 and CDR2 are LNHDA and SQIVND (reference sequence). This CDR3 has 16 residues. The ends were cut back, 1 base at V and 0 bases at J, with 12 bases in the middle. The CDR3 loop is CASSIVTQGMNTEAFF. For the CDR3, the DNA is TGTGCCAGTAGTATAGTTACGCAGGGGATGAACACTGAAGCTTTCTTT. The variable domain in full, with the rest retrieved from reference TRBV19 and TRBJ1-1, is DGGITQSPKYLFRKEGQNVTLSCEQNLNHDAMYWYRQDPGQGLRLIYYSQIVNDFQKGDIAEGYSVSREKKESFPLTVTSAQKNPTAFYLCASSIVTQGMNTEAFFGQGTRLTVV.

This chain uses TRBV10-3 with TRBJ2-3; 8 positions match TRBD1. The CDR3 is made up of 13 amino acids. CDR1 and CDR2 from the germline V gene are ENHRY and SYGVKD. The J segment lost 9 bases and the V segment lost 4 bases, leaving 6 bases of the junction unmatched. This CDR3 is CAISATGERTQYF. In DNA form, the CDR3 reads TGTGCCATCAGTGCGACAGGGGAAAGGACGCAGTATTTT.

This chain uses TRBV6-5 with TRBJ1-5; 8 bases match TRBD1. This CDR3 contains 18 residues. Germline trimming cut 2 bases from V and 0 bases from J; bases unmatched to any gene: 9. Germline V gene sequence: CDR1 MNHEY, CDR2 SVGAGI. The CDR3: CASSYPTDRGYSNQPQHF. The CDR3 nucleotides are TGTGCCAGCAGTTACCCCACCGACAGGGGATATAGCAATCAGCCCCAGCATTTT.

The chain carries TRBV12-3 or TRBV12-4 and TRBJ1-1; TRBD1 matches 11 bases. Germline trimming cut 7 bases from V and 3 bases from J; bases unmatched to any gene: 1. This CDR3 has 13 amino acids. The CDR3 here is CASKGQGDTEAFF. The CDR3 coding sequence is TGTGCCAGCAAGGGACAGGGGGACACTGAAGCTTTCTTT.

This clonotype was observed many times. This chain links TRBV7-2 with TRBJ2-4; no definite D call. The V gene's germline CDR1 is SGHTA and CDR2 FQGNSA. The CDR3 runs to 14 residues. V gave up 7 bases and J gave up 5 bases, with 15 bases separating them. The CDR3 sequence: CASTRGYEENIQYF. CDR3 nucleotide sequence: TGTGCCAGCACCCGCGGTTACGAAGAAAACATTCAGTACTTC.

The sample holds a few counts of this clonotype. The genes are TRBV7-2 and TRBJ2-1; 13 nucleotides align to TRBD2. V lost 4 bases and J lost 5; bases outside the gene matches: 11. Germline V gives CDR1 SGHTA, CDR2 FQGNSA. The CDR3 has 18 amino acids. CDR3 nucleotides: TGTGCCAGCAGCTCGAGGAGGCCGGGACTAGCGGGGCACAATGAGCAGTTCTTC. Encoded protein: CASSSRRPGLAGHNEQFF.

Concerning this clonotype itself: This may stem from a read error, because a much larger clone lies one nucleotide away. This CDR3 reads CASSSGSVYEQFF. The CDR3 region has the DNA TGTGCCAGCAGCAGCGGGAGCGTCTACGAGCAGTTCTTC. The V and J genes are TRBV9 and TRBJ2-7; TRBD2 matches at 8 bases. The J call may be in error: the DNA end matches TRBJ2-1 better. Per the germline V gene, CDR1 is SGDLS and CDR2 is YYNGEE. This CDR3 has 13 amino acids.

The chain links TRBV7-9 to TRBJ1-1, with 7 bases that match TRBD1. CDR1 and CDR2 (germline): SEHNR, FQNEAQ (reference sequence). The CDR3 covers 13 residues. V shed 5 bases, J shed 10 bases, and the junction held 10 bases outside the gene matches. The CDR3 protein is CASSLGQESRAFF. The DNA for the CDR3 is TGTGCCAGCAGCCTCGGACAGGAATCACGAGCTTTCTTT. Variable domain in full (rest from reference TRBV7-9 and TRBJ1-1): DTGVSQNPRHKITKRGQNVTFRCDPISEHNRLYWYRQTLGQGPEFLTYFQNEAQLEKSRLLSDRFSAERPKGSFSTLEIQRTEQGDSAMYLCASSLGQESRAFFGQGTRLTVV.

This clonotype was seen at least ten times. The chain has TRBV28 and TRBJ1-1, with 7 positions matching TRBD1. The V gene end was trimmed by 7 bases and the J gene end by 4 bases; junction bases not matched to a gene: 15. The germline gives CDR1 MDHEN, CDR2 SYDVKM. The CDR3 contains 16 residues. This CDR3 reads CASTPLEGAWRTEAFF. CDR3 bases: TGTGCCAGCACTCCTCTGGAGGGGGCATGGCGCACTGAAGCTTTCTTT.

There are a few counts of this clonotype. The gene calls are TRBV12-3 or TRBV12-4 and TRBJ1-4; 8 bases match TRBD1. J was trimmed by 6 bases and V by 6 bases; bases with no gene match: 3. This CDR3 is built from 13 residues. CDR3 nucleotide sequence: TGTGCCAGCAGAGGACAGGGTCATGAAAAACTGTTTTTT. It translates to CASRGQGHEKLFF.

The rearrangement links TRBV19 to TRBJ2-5, with 8 bases fitting TRBD2. Germline trimming cut 4 bases from V and 7 bases from J; bases unmatched to any gene: 14. CDR1 and CDR2 (germline): LNHDA, SQIVND (reference sequence). The CDR3 runs to 16 residues. The CDR3 region has the DNA TGTGCCAGTAGTACCAGCGGGAGCGACGGGAAAGGGACCCAGTACTTC. Protein product: CASSTSGSDGKGTQYF.

At least ten counts were recorded for this clonotype. V usage is TRBV5-1 and J usage is TRBJ2-7; TRBD2 matches at 12 bases. V was pared by 0 bases and J by 3 bases, with 1 base of the junction left unmatched. Germline CDR1 is SGHRS and CDR2 is YFSETQ. This CDR3 has 15 amino acids. The CDR3 sequence is CASSLGLAGVYEQYF. CDR3 nucleotide sequence: TGCGCCAGCAGCTTGGGACTAGCGGGAGTCTACGAGCAGTACTTC.

In this sample, this clonotype turned up once. At one boundary the junction diverges from the germline segment, which might be a read error. The chain has TRBV5-6 and TRBJ2-7, with a weak D call TRBD1 (6 bases). The CDR3 sequence is 15 residues long. The germline V gene has CDR1 SGHDT and CDR2 YYEEEE. The CDR3 protein is CASSRGTFSSYERYF. CDR3 coding DNA: TGTGCCAGCAGCCGAGGGACATTTAGCTCCTACGAGCGGTACTTC.

The rearrangement links TRBV6-1 to TRBJ2-1; TRBD1 might be the D (5 bases). The CDR3 consists of 15 residues. Germline lookup yields CDR1 MNHNS and CDR2 SASEGT. V lost 8 bases to trimming and J lost 6 bases, with 20 bases between them. CDR3 DNA sequence: TGTGCCAGCTTTTCGACCTGGCAGGGTGCCAATGAGCAGTTCTTC. Residues: CASFSTWQGANEQFF.

This clonotype occurred a few times. The CDR3 DNA reads TGTGCCAGCAGTTTTGGGGCAGGCTACGAGCAGTACTTC. Its protein product is CASSFGAGYEQYF. The chain joins TRBV12-3 or TRBV12-4 to TRBJ2-7, with D tentatively TRBD1 (5 bases). Trimming pared 3 bases from V and 3 bases from J, leaving 9 bases between. The CDR3 is made up of 13 amino acids.

This clonotype was recorded at least ten times. This chain joins TRBV2 and TRBJ2-1, with a weak D call TRBD2 (5 bases). Germline V gene lookup returns CDR1 SNHLY and CDR2 FYNNEI. V was clipped by 2 bases and J by 9 bases, with 20 bases between them. This CDR3 spans 16 amino acids. CDR3 protein: CASSELQDSNVGEQFF. Here the CDR3 DNA reads TGTGCCAGCAGTGAACTTCAGGACTCTAATGTGGGTGAGCAGTTCTTC. Drawing the rest from reference TRBV2 and TRBJ2-1, the complete variable domain is EPEVTQTPSHQVTQMGQEVILRCVPISNHLYFYWYRQILGQKVEFLVSFYNNEISEKSEIFDDQFSVERPDGSNFTLKIRSTKLEDSAMYFCASSELQDSNVGEQFFGPGTRLTVL.

This clonotype was counted between two and nine times. The chain couples TRBV3-1 to TRBJ2-1; 10 bases map to TRBD2. The CDR3 is made up of 16 amino acids. Unmatched junction bases numbered 7, after V lost 4 bases and J lost 4 bases. Germline V gene lookup returns CDR1 LGHDT and CDR2 YNNKEL (reference sequence). The CDR3 bases are TGTGCCAGCAGCCCCATAGCGGGAGGTGCGTACAATGAGCAGTTCTTC. It codes for CASSPIAGGAYNEQFF.

This clonotype came up many times. The V and J genes are TRBV7-8 and TRBJ2-1; TRBD2 agrees at 14 bases. This CDR3 is built from 17 residues. Germline V gene lookup returns CDR1 SGHVS and CDR2 FQNEAQ. Trimming removed 2 bases from V and 5 bases from J; junction bases left unmatched: 5. CDR3: CASSLRRLAGGHNEQFF. Written as DNA, the CDR3 is TGTGCCAGCAGCTTACGCCGACTAGCGGGAGGGCACAATGAGCAGTTCTTC. The full variable domain, in which reference TRBV7-8 and TRBJ2-1 provide the parts outside the CDR3, is GAGVSQSPRYKVAKRGQDVALRCDPISGHVSLFWYQQALGQGPEFLTYFQNEAQLDKSGLPSDRFFAERPEGSVSTLKIQRTQQEDSAVYLCASSLRRLAGGHNEQFFGPGTRLTVL.

The J gene is TRBJ2-7, the V gene TRBV27; 10 bases are a match to TRBD2. The CDR3 length is 14 residues. Looked up from germline, CDR1 is MNHEY and CDR2 is SMNVEV (reference sequence). The CDR3 sequence is CDSRPSGRYGEQYF. The DNA of the CDR3 is TGTGACTCACGCCCTAGCGGGAGATATGGGGAGCAGTACTTC.

This clonotype was found a few times. The chain recombines TRBV2 with TRBJ1-5; D uncertain. There are 14 residues in the CDR3. The V end was cut by 6 bases, the J end by 0 bases, with 9 bases between. In germline, CDR1 is SNHLY, CDR2 FYNNEI. CDR3 DNA sequence: TGTGCCAGCAGCCTTATTACTAGCAATCAGCCCCAGCATTTT. Translating gives CASSLITSNQPQHF. Together with reference TRBV2 and TRBJ1-5, the CDR3 gives the full variable domain: EPEVTQTPSHQVTQMGQEVILRCVPISNHLYFYWYRQILGQKVEFLVSFYNNEISEKSEIFDDQFSVERPDGSNFTLKIRSTKLEDSAMYFCASSLITSNQPQHFGDGTRLSIL.

This chain links TRBV7-9 with TRBJ1-2, with D perhaps TRBD1 (5 bases). Per the germline V gene, CDR1 is SEHNR and CDR2 is FQNEAQ (reference sequence). Between the trimmed V and J ends, which lost 2 bases and 4 bases, there was a span of 14 bases. The CDR3 contains 15 residues. The CDR3 DNA sequence: TGTGCCAGCAGCTTAATGAGGGGAGATGGCTATGGCTACACCTTC. This encodes CASSLMRGDGYGYTF.

This clonotype was recorded many times. The V call is TRBV6-1, the J call TRBJ2-7, with TRBD2 identical over 9 bases. Germline trimming cut 7 bases from V and 2 bases from J; bases unmatched to any gene: 6. CDR1 and CDR2 (germline): MNHNS, SASEGT. This CDR3 is built from 14 residues. The CDR3 sequence: CASNQASGTYEQYF. CDR3 DNA sequence: TGTGCCAGCAATCAGGCTAGCGGGACCTACGAGCAGTACTTC.

Ten or more counts support this clonotype. The J gene is TRBJ2-1, the V gene TRBV6-2 or TRBV6-3; D may match TRBD1 or TRBD2 (5 bases each). Per germline, CDR1 MNHEY and CDR2 SVGEGT. V shed 2 bases and J shed 5 bases, with 19 bases lying between them. This CDR3 has 17 residues. The CDR3 sequence is CASSYGRLRDRNNEQFF. For the CDR3, the DNA is TGTGCCAGCAGTTACGGGCGGTTACGGGACCGGAACAATGAGCAGTTCTTC.

This clonotype was counted at least ten times. The chain recombines TRBV20-1 with TRBJ2-1; 14 nucleotides align to TRBD2. The CDR3 covers 18 residues. The junction had 6 bases not matched to a gene; V was cut back by 2 bases and J by 0 bases. Germline CDR1 reads DFQATT; CDR2 reads SNEGSKA (reference sequence). In DNA form, the CDR3 reads TGCAGTGCTAGATCACCGGGACTAGCGGGGGCCTCCTACAATGAGCAGTTCTTC. Amino acids: CSARSPGLAGASYNEQFF.

The chain recombines TRBV5-5 with TRBJ2-1; 7 bases fit TRBD2. The trim removed 3 bases at V and 6 bases at J, leaving 6 bases unmatched. This CDR3 comprises 14 residues. The germline V gene has CDR1 SGHKS and CDR2 YYEKEE (reference sequence). CDR3 nucleotide sequence: TGTGCCAGCAGCTCCGGGACTATGGTCAATGAGCAGTTCTTC. It translates to CASSSGTMVNEQFF.

The chain employs TRBV19 and TRBJ1-1; TRBD1 matches at 10 bases. Germline V lookup: CDR1 LNHDA, CDR2 SQIVND (reference sequence). The CDR3 has 15 amino acids. J was trimmed by 1 base and V by 8 bases; bases with no gene match: 7. As DNA, the CDR3 is TGTGCCAGTCGGGGTGGGGACAGGGGGAACACTGAAGCTTTCTTT. Translation gives CASRGGDRGNTEAFF.

The table lists this clonotype with many counts. The chain employs TRBV2 and TRBJ1-5; the match to TRBD1 covers 7 bases. The V and J ends lost 4 bases and 1 base, in that order; junction bases with no gene match: 7. CDR3 length: 16 amino acids. Germline CDR1 and CDR2: SNHLY and FYNNEI. CDR3 in amino acids: CASSVRGGESNQPQHF. CDR3 nucleotide sequence: TGTGCCAGCAGTGTGCGAGGGGGCGAGAGCAATCAGCCCCAGCATTTT. The entire variable domain, with the rest obtained from reference TRBV2 and TRBJ1-5, is as follows: EPEVTQTPSHQVTQMGQEVILRCVPISNHLYFYWYRQILGQKVEFLVSFYNNEISEKSEIFDDQFSVERPDGSNFTLKIRSTKLEDSAMYFCASSVRGGESNQPQHFGDGTRLSIL.

J is TRBJ1-2 and V is TRBV7-9; possible D gene TRBD1, 6 bases. Trimming removed 3 bases at V and 4 bases at J, with 9 bases between. CDR3 length equals 13 residues. Germline lookup yields CDR1 SEHNR and CDR2 FQNEAQ (reference sequence). CDR3 coding DNA: TGTGCCAGCAGCTTCGGGACACGCTATGGCTACACCTTC. Translating gives CASSFGTRYGYTF.

This clonotype came up many times. The J gene is TRBJ1-5, the V gene TRBV28; D perhaps matches TRBD1 (5 bases). Trimming shortened V by 3 bases and J by 3 bases, and 15 bases separated the two germline ends. CDR1 and CDR2 (germline): MDHEN, SYDVKM. This CDR3 has 16 residues. The CDR3 spells CASSFRGRSYNQPQHF. In DNA form, the CDR3 reads TGTGCCAGCAGTTTTCGGGGCAGGTCATACAATCAGCCCCAGCATTTT.

This clonotype was observed at least ten times. J is TRBJ2-3 and V is TRBV20-1, with 9 bases aligning to TRBD1. V shed 5 bases and J 4 bases; nucleotides not matched to a gene: 13. The CDR3 loop spans 16 amino acids. CDR1 and CDR2 from the germline V gene are DFQATT and SNEGSKA (reference sequence). CDR3 bases: TGCAGTGCTCCTTCATCTCGACAGGGGGATCCAGATACGCAGTATTTT. Its translation: CSAPSSRQGDPDTQYF.